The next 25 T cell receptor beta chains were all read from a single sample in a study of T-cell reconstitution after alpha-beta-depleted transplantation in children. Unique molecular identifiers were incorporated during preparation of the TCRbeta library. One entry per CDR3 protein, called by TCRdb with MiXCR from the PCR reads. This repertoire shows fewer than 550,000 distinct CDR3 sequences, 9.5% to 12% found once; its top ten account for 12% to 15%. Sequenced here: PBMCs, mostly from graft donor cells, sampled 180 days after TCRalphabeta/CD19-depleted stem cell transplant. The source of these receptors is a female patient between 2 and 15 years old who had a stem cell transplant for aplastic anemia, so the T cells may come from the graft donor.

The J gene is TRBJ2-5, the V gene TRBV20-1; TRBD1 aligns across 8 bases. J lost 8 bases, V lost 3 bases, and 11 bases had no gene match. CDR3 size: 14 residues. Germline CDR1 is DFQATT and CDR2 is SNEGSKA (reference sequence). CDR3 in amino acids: CSASGPGQVVTQYF. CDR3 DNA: TGCAGTGCTAGCGGTCCGGGACAGGTTGTCACCCAGTACTTC.

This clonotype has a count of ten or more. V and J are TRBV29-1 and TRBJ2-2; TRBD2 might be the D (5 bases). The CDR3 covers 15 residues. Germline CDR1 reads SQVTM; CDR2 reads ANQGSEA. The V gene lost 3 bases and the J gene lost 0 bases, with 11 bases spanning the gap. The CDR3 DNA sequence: TGCAGCGTTGATCTCGACGGGGCGAACACCGGGGAGCTGTTTTTT. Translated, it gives CSVDLDGANTGELFF.

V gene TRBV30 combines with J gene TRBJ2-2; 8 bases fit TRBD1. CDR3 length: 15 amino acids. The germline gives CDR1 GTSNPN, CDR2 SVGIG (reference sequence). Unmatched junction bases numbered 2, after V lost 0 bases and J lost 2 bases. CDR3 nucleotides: TGTGCCTGGAGTGTTGGACAGGGTAACACCGGGGAGCTGTTTTTT. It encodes CAWSVGQGNTGELFF.

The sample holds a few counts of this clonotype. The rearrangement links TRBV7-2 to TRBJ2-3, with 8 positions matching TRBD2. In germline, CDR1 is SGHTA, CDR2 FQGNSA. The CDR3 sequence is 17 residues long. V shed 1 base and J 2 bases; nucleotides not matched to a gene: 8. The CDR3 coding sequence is TGTGCCAGCAGCTTAGGGAGTATTAGCGGGATCACAGATACGCAGTATTTT. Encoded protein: CASSLGSISGITDTQYF.

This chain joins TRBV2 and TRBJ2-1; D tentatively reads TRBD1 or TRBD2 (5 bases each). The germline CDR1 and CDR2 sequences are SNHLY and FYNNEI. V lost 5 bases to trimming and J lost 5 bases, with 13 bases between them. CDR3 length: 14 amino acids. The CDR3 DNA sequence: TGTGCCAGCAGTCGCCGGGACGAGCACAATGAGCAGTTCTTC. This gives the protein CASSRRDEHNEQFF.

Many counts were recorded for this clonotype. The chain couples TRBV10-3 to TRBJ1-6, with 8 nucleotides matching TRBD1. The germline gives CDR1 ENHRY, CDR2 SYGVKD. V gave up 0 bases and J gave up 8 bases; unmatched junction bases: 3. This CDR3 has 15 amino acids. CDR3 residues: CAISESGQDHSPLHF. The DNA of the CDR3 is TGTGCCATCAGTGAGTCGGGACAGGACCATTCACCCCTCCACTTT.

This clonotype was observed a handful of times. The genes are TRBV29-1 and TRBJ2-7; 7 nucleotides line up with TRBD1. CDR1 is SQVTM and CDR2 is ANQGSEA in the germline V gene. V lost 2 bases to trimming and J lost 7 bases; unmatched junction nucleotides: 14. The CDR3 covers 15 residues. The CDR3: CSVELFSGTVREQYF. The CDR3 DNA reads TGCAGCGTTGAACTATTTTCCGGGACAGTCCGGGAGCAGTACTTC.

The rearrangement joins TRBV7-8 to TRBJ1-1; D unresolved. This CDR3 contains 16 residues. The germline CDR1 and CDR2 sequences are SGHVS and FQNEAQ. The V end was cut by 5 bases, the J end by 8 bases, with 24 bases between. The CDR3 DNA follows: TGTGCCAGCAGCCTATCCCCCGAAGCGGGAGGCGAAGAAGCTTTCTTT. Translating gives CASSLSPEAGGEEAFF.

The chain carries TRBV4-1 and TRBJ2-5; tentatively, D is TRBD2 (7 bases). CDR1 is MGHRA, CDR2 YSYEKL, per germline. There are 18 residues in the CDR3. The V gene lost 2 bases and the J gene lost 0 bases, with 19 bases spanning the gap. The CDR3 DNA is TGCGCCAGCAGCCAAAAGGAGGGCGGGGGCTCGTACCAAGAGACCCAGTACTTC. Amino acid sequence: CASSQKEGGGSYQETQYF.

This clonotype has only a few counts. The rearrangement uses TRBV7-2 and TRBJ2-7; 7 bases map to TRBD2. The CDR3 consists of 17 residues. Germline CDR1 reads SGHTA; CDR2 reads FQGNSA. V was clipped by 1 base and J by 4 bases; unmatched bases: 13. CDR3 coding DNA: TGTGCCAGCAGCTTAGGCCCTCTGGGAGGGCCTATTTACGAGCAGTACTTC. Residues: CASSLGPLGGPIYEQYF.

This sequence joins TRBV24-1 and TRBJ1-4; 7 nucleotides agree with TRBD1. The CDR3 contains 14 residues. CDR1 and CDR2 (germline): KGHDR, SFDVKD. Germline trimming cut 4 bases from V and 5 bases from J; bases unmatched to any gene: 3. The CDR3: CATSEGQLNEKLFF. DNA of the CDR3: TGTGCCACCAGTGAGGGACAGCTAAATGAAAAACTGTTTTTT.

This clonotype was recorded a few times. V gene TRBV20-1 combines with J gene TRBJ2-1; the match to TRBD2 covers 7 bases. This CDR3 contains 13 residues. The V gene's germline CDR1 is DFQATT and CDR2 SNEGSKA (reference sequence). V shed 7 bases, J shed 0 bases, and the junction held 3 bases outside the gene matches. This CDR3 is CSGRESSYNEQFF. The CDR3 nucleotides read TGCAGTGGGCGGGAGAGCTCCTACAATGAGCAGTTCTTC.

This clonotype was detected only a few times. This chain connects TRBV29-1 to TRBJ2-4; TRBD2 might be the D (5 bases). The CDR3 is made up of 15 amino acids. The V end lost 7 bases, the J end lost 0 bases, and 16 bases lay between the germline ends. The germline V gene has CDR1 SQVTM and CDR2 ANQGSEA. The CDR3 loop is CSAARTGQAKNIQYF. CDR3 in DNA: TGCAGCGCCGCTAGGACTGGGCAAGCCAAAAACATTCAGTACTTC.

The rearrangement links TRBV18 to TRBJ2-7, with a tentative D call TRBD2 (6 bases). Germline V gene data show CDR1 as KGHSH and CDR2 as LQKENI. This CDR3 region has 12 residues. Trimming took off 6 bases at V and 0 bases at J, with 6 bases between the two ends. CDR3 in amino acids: CASSTSSYEQYF. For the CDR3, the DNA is TGTGCCAGCTCGACTAGCTCCTACGAGCAGTACTTC.

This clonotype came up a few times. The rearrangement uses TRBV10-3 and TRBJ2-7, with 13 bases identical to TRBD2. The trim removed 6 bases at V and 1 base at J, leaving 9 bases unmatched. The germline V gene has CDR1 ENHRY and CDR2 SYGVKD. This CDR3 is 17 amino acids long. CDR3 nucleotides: TGTGCCATCAGAAGGACTAGCGGGGGTGGGAAATCCTACGAGCAGTACTTC. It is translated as CAIRRTSGGGKSYEQYF.

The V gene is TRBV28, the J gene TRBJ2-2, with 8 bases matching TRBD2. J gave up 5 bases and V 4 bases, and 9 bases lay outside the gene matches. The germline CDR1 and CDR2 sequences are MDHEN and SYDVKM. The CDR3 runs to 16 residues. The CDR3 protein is CASSSATSGSTGELFF. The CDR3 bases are TGTGCCAGCAGTTCCGCCACTAGCGGATCAACCGGGGAGCTGTTTTTT.

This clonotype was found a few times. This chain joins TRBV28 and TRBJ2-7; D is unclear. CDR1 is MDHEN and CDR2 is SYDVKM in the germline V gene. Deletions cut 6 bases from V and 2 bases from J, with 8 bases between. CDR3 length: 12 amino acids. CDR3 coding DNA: TGTGCCAGCAGCCGATTAACCTACGAGCAGTACTTC. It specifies CASSRLTYEQYF. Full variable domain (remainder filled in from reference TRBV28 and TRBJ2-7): DVKVTQSSRYLVKRTGEKVFLECVQDMDHENMFWYRQDPGLGLRLIYFSYDVKMKEKGDIPEGYSVSREKKERFSLILESASTNQTSMYLCASSRLTYEQYFGPGTRLTVT.

In DNA form, the CDR3 reads TGTGCCTGGAGTGTAGGACCCCAGGAACTCCACTTT. Protein: CAWSVGPQELHF. The rearrangement uses TRBV30 and TRBJ1-6; the D is unclear. The germline V gene encodes CDR1 GTSNPN and CDR2 SVGIG (reference sequence). The CDR3 length is 12 residues. Trimming cost V 0 bases and J 16 bases, with 13 bases left between them.

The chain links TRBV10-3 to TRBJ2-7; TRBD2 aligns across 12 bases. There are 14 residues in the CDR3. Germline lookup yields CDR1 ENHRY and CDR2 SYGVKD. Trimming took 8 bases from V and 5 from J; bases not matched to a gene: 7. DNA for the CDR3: TGTGCCATCGGGACTAGCGGGCCGGCCAACGAGCAGTACTTC. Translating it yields CAIGTSGPANEQYF.

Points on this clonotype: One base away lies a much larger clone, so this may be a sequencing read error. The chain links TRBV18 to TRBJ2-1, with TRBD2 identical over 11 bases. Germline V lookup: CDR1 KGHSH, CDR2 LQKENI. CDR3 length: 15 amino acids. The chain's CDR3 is CASSRLAGRGNDQFF. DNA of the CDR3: TGTGCCAGCTCACGACTAGCGGGGCGGGGGAATGACCAGTTCTTC.

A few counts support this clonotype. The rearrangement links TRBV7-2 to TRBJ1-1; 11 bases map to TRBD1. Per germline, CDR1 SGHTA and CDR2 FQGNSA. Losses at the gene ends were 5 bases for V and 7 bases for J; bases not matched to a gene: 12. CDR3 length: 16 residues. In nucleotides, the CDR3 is TGTGCCAGCAGCCGTTCTTCCGGGACAGGGGGTGGTGAAGCTTTCTTT. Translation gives CASSRSSGTGGGEAFF.

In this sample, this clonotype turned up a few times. In nucleotides, the CDR3 is TGTGCCAGCAGCTTCTATGGATACGAGCAGTACTTC. This gives the protein CASSFYGYEQYF. The chain has TRBV7-2 and TRBJ2-7; D is uncertain. Germline-derived CDR1 and CDR2 are SGHTA and FQGNSA. This CDR3 has 12 amino acids. Trimming removed 3 bases from V and 4 bases from J, with 7 bases in between.

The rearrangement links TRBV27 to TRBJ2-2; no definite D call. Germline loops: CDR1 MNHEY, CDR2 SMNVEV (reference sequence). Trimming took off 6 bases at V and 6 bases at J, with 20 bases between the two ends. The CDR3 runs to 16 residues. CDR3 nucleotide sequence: TGTGCCAGCAGCGTCGTCAGGCCCCCTGGCCCCGGGGAGCTGTTTTTT. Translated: CASSVVRPPGPGELFF.

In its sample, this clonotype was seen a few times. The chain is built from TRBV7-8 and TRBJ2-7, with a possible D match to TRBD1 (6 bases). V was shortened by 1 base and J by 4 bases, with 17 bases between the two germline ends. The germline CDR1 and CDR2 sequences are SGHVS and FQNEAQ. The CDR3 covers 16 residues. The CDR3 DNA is TGTGCCAGCAGCTTAGGATTCGCAGGGGAAGAATACGAGCAGTACGTC. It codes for CASSLGFAGEEYEQYV.

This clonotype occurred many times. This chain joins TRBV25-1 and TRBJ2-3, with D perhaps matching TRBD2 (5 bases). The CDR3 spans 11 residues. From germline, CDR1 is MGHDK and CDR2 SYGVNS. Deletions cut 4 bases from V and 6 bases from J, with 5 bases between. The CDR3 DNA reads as TGTGCCAGCAGTGGCGGGGATACGCAGTATTTT. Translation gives CASSGGDTQYF.